The rows below give T cell receptor beta chains drawn from one sample of a study of CD8+ T cells in alopecia areata. The method was immunoSEQ multiplex PCR; TCRdb's version includes in-frame clones alone and lacks a portion of them. The repertoire includes over 85,000 clones, roughly 42% of them detected once, and 0.79% sits in the top ten. The sequenced sample was CD4+ T cells sorted from blood. The receptors were sampled from a human donor with alopecia areata. Both conserved end residues are part of each CDR3. The order of the fields is V gene, clone size, D gene, J gene, CDR3 DNA, CDR3 protein. A D gene is named only where the DNA matches it firmly. Part of the rows lack a size; the others show once, few, many or a class for expanded clones.

>TRBV6-6|.|TRBD2|TRBJ2-5
TGTGCCAGCCTGGATAGCGGGGGGACGCTAGGAGAGACCCAGTACTTC
CASLDSGGTLGETQYF
>TRBV29-1|few|.|TRBJ1-6
TGCAGCGCCAGGACAGACTATAATTCACCCCTCCACTTT
CSARTDYNSPLHF
>TRBV5-1|few|TRBD1|TRBJ2-3
TGCGCCAGCAGCTCCGGGACAGGGGTCCCAGATACGCAGTATTTT
CASSSGTGVPDTQYF
>TRBV28|few|.|TRBJ2-5
TGTGCCAGCAGTCCCCACCGGGGCACAGGGCTGGAGACCCAGTACTTC
CASSPHRGTGLETQYF
>TRBV29-1|.|TRBD1|TRBJ2-5
TGCAGTGCAGGGGGTGAGACCCAGTACTTC
CSAGGETQYF
>TRBV27|.|.|TRBJ1-2
TGTGCCAGCAGCTTAAAACAGAAGCGTAACTATGGCTACACCTTC
CASSLKQKRNYGYTF
>TRBV28|.|.|TRBJ2-7
TGTGCCAGCAGTTCCGGGGACAAGGCGCACGAGCAGTACTTC
CASSSGDKAHEQYF
>TRBV7-2|few|TRBD1|TRBJ1-5
TGTGCCAGCAGCCCAGGACAGGGCGGTCAGCCCCAGCATTTT
CASSPGQGGQPQHF
>TRBV29-1|few|.|TRBJ1-4
TGCAGCGTTGTAGCACACGGCCCTCTAACTAATGAAAAACTGTTTTTT
CSVVAHGPLTNEKLFF
>TRBV29-1|.|TRBD2|TRBJ2-1
TGCAGCGTAGTCACCCCTAGCGGGGGATCAAATGAGCAGTTCTTC
CSVVTPSGGSNEQFF
>TRBV19|.|.|TRBJ2-2
TGTGCCAGTACCTCAATTCCGGTCGGGGAGCTGTTTTTT
CASTSIPVGELFF
>TRBV6-6|many|.|TRBJ2-7
TGTGCCAGCAGTTACGAGTTCGACAGCTACGAGCAGTACTTC
CASSYEFDSYEQYF
>TRBV29-1|.|.|TRBJ2-7
TGCAGCGTTGAGGACTCGAACTACGAGCAGTACTTC
CSVEDSNYEQYF
>TRBV29-1|few|TRBD2|TRBJ2-3
TGCAGCGTCGACTCTAGCGGGGGGGCAGATACGCAGTATTTT
CSVDSSGGADTQYF
>TRBV29-1|.|.|TRBJ2-3
TGCAGCGTCCAAGGGTGGGGGAGCACAGATACGCAGTATTTT
CSVQGWGSTDTQYF
>TRBV30|few|.|TRBJ1-4
TGTGCCTGCGCCCCCGGGACTTATAATGAAAAACTGTTTTTT
CACAPGTYNEKLFF
>TRBV11-2|few|.|TRBJ2-5
TGTGCCAGCAGCGGGAACAGGGAGGAGACCCAGTACTTC
CASSGNREETQYF
>TRBV11-2|few|.|TRBJ2-3
TGTGCCAGCAGCTTAGGCCCTAGCACAGATACGCAGTATTTT
CASSLGPSTDTQYF
>TRBV30|.|.|TRBJ2-7
TGTGCCTGGAGCGCCCGATACGAGCAGTACTTC
CAWSARYEQYF
>TRBV11-2|.|.|TRBJ2-1
TGTGCCAGCAGCTCGATGCTGAGCTCCTACAATGAGCAGTTCTTC
CASSSMLSSYNEQFF
>TRBV29-1|.|TRBD1|TRBJ2-7
TGCAGCGTTGGGGACAGATACCTCTACGAGCAGTACTTC
CSVGDRYLYEQYF
>TRBV29-1|.|.|TRBJ2-1
TGCAGCGCATCCGGGACTCGAGATTACAATGAGCAGTTCTTC
CSASGTRDYNEQFF
>TRBV29-1|few|.|TRBJ1-2
TGCAGCGTTGAAGATAAGGGCAGGGCTCCCTATGGCTACACCTTC
CSVEDKGRAPYGYTF
>TRBV5-6|.|.|TRBJ2-7
TGTGCCAGCAGCTTGGTGACCTCCGAGCAGTACTTC
CASSLVTSEQYF
>TRBV29-1|.|TRBD1|TRBJ1-1
TGCAGCGTTGGACAGGGGAGGACTGAAGCTTTCTTT
CSVGQGRTEAFF
>TRBV29-1|few|TRBD2|TRBJ2-3
TGCAGCGTCCTACCGGGGGGGACCACAGATACGCAGTATTTT
CSVLPGGTTDTQYF
>TRBV30|.|.|TRBJ1-3
TGTGCCTGGAGTGTAGCCTGGGCTGGAAACACCATATATTTT
CAWSVAWAGNTIYF
>TRBV7-8|.|.|TRBJ2-1
TGTGCCAGCAGCATCTTTACAGGGATTACCTACAATGAGCAGTTCTTC
CASSIFTGITYNEQFF
>TRBV18|.|.|TRBJ2-4
TGTGCCAGCTCACCCCCGGCGAGCGAGAGGAACATTCAGTACTTC
CASSPPASERNIQYF
>TRBV6-5|.|TRBD1|TRBJ1-1
TGTGCCAGCAGTCCTACGGGACAGAAAGCTTTCTTT
CASSPTGQKAFF
>TRBV23-1|once|.|TRBJ1-5
TGCGCCAGCAGTCAATCGGACTCTGAGCCCCAGCATTTT
CASSQSDSEPQHF
>TRBV29-1|.|.|TRBJ2-3
TGCAGCGTAACCGCTAGAGGTAGCACAGATACGCAGTATTTT
CSVTARGSTDTQYF
>TRBV29-1|.|.|TRBJ1-1
TGCAGCGTTGAAGGGTGGGGGGTACCTGAAGCTTTCTTT
CSVEGWGVPEAFF
>TRBV28|.|.|TRBJ1-5
TGTGCCAGCAGTTTCGGTAGGGCGGGCAATCAGCCCCAGCATTTT
CASSFGRAGNQPQHF
>TRBV15|.|.|TRBJ2-1
TGTGCCACCAGCGGGCTAGTAATCGATGAGCAGTTCTTC
CATSGLVIDEQFF
>TRBV6-5|.|TRBD1|TRBJ1-2
TGTGCCAGCAAGGTTAGGGGGCATGGCTACACCTTC
CASKVRGHGYTF
>TRBV28|.|TRBD1|TRBJ1-2
TGTGCCAGCAGTAGGCAGGGGGCGCGAGGCTACACCTTC
CASSRQGARGYTF
>TRBV30|few|TRBD1|TRBJ2-1
TGTGCCTGGAACAGGGGATTGTCACAATATGAGCAGTTCTTC
CAWNRGLSQYEQFF
>TRBV2|.|.|TRBJ2-4
TGTGCCAGCAGTCCGGACTCGAACATTCAGTACTTC
CASSPDSNIQYF
>TRBV27|.|TRBD1|TRBJ2-3
TGTGCCAGCAGTGACGGACAGGGCCACACAGATACGCAGTATTTT
CASSDGQGHTDTQYF
>TRBV2|.|.|TRBJ2-1
TGTGCCAGCAGGGGAGGGACATTCAATGAGCAGTTCTTC
CASRGGTFNEQFF
>TRBV5-1|once|TRBD1|TRBJ2-1
TGCGCCAGCAGCTTGGGTGGGACAGGTTATTACAATGAGCAGTTCTTC
CASSLGGTGYYNEQFF
>TRBV5-4|.|.|TRBJ2-1
TGTGCCAGCAGCTTCGAGACTAGATCGGTTGAGCAGTTCTTC
CASSFETRSVEQFF
>TRBV28|few|.|TRBJ1-1
TGTGCCAGCAGTTTAGATGGGACACAGGTGAACACTGAAGCTTTCTTT
CASSLDGTQVNTEAFF
>TRBV7-9|.|TRBD1|TRBJ2-5
TGTGCCAGCAGCTGGGGACAGCAAGAGACCCAGTACTTC
CASSWGQQETQYF
>TRBV10-3|.|.|TRBJ2-5
TGTGCCATCAGTGAGGGGACATCGCAAGAGACCCAGTACTTC
CAISEGTSQETQYF
>TRBV29-1|few|TRBD2|TRBJ2-5
TGCAGCGTTGTGGGGGGGGAGACCCAGTACTTC
CSVVGGETQYF
>TRBV14|few|.|TRBJ1-6
TGTGCCAGCAGCCAAGCCCCACCTAATTCACCCCTCCACTTT
CASSQAPPNSPLHF
>TRBV18|few|.|TRBJ2-7
TGTGCCAGCTCACCACCAGGTAATACCTACGAGCAGTACTTC
CASSPPGNTYEQYF
>TRBV7-2|.|.|TRBJ2-3
TGTGCCTCCGGACTCACAGATACGCAGTATTTT
CASGLTDTQYF
>TRBV7-9|few|.|TRBJ2-1
TGTGCCAGCAGCTTCGCGGGGAGAACTACTATTGAGCAGTTCTTC
CASSFAGRTTIEQFF